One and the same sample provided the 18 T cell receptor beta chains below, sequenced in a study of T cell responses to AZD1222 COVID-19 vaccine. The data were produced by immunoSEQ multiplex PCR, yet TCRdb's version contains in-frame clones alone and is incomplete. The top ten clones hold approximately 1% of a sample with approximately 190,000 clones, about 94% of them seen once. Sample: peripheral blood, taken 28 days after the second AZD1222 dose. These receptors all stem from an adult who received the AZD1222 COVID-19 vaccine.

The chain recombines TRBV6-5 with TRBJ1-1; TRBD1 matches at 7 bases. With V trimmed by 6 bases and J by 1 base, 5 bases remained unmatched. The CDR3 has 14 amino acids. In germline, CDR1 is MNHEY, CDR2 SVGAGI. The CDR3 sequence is CASRWTGANTEAFF. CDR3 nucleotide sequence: TGTGCCAGCAGGTGGACAGGCGCGAACACTGAAGCTTTCTTT.

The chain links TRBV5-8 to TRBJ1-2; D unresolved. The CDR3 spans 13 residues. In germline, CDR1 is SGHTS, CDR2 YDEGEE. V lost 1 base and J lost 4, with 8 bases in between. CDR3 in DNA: TGTGCCAGCAGCTTGTGGGAGATCTATGGCTACACCTTC. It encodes CASSLWEIYGYTF. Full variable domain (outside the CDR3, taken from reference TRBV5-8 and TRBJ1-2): EAGVTQSPTHLIKTRGQQATLRCSPISGHTSVYWYQQALGLGLQFLLWYDEGEERNRGNFPPRFSGRQFPNYSSELNVNALELEDSALYLCASSLWEIYGYTFGSGTRLTVV.

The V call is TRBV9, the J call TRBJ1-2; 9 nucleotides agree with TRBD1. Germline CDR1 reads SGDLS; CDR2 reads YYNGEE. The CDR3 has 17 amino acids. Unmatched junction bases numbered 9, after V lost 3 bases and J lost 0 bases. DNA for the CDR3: TGTGCCAGCAGCGAAACAGGGGGCGTCCCAGCTAACTATGGCTACACCTTC. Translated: CASSETGGVPANYGYTF.

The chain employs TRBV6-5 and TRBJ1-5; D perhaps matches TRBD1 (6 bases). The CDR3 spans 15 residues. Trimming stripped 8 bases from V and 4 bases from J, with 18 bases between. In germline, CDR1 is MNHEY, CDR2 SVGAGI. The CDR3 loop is CASAIWGAWNQPQHF. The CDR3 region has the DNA TGTGCCAGCGCGATTTGGGGGGCTTGGAATCAGCCCCAGCATTTT.

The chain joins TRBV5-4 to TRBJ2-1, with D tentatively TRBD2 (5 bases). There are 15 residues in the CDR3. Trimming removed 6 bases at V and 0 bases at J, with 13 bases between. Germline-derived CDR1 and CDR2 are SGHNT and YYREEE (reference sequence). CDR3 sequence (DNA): TGTGCCAGCACGACCGAGGGCGTCTCCTACAATGAGCAGTTCTTC. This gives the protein CASTTEGVSYNEQFF. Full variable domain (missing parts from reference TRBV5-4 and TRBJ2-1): ETGVTQSPTHLIKTRGQQVTLRCSSQSGHNTVSWYQQALGQGPQFIFQYYREEENGRGNFPPRFSGLQFPNYSSELNVNALELDDSALYLCASTTEGVSYNEQFFGPGTRLTVL.

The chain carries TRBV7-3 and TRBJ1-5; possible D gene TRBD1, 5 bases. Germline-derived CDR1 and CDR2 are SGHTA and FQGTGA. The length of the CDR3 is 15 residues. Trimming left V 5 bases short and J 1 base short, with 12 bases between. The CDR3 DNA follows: TGTGCCAGCAGCCCCGGGGGGGGAAGCAATCAGCCCCAGCATTTT. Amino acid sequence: CASSPGGGSNQPQHF.

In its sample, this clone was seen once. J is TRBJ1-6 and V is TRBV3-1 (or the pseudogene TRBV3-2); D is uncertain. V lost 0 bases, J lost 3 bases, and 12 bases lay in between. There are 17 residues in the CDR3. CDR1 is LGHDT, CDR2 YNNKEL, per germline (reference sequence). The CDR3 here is CASSQDGSGRYNSPLHF. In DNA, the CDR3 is TGTGCCAGCAGCCAAGACGGTAGCGGGCGCTATAATTCACCCCTCCACTTT.

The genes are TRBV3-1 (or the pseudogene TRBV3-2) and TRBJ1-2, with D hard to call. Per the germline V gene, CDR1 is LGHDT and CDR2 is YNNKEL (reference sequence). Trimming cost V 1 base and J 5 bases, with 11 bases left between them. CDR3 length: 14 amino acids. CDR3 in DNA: TGTGCCAGCAGCCAAGGGTCAGTTACTTATGGCTACACCTTC. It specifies CASSQGSVTYGYTF.

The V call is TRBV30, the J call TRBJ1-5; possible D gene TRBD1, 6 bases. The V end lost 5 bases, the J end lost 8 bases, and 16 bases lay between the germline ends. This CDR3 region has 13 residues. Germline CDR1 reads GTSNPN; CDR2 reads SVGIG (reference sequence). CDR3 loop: CAWVEAPGEPQHF. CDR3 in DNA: TGTGCCTGGGTTGAGGCCCCAGGGGAGCCCCAGCATTTT.

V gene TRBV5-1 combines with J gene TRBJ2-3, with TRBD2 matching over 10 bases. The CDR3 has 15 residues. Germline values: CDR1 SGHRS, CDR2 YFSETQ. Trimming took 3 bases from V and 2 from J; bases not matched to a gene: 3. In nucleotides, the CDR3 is TGCGCCAGCAGCTACCTAGCGGGGGTCACAGATACGCAGTATTTT. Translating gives CASSYLAGVTDTQYF. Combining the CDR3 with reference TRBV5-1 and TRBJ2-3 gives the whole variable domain KAGVTQTPRYLIKTRGQQVTLSCSPISGHRSVSWYQQTPGQGLQFLFEYFSETQRNKGNFPGRFSGRQFSNSRSEMNVSTLELGDSALYLCASSYLAGVTDTQYFGPGTRLTVL.

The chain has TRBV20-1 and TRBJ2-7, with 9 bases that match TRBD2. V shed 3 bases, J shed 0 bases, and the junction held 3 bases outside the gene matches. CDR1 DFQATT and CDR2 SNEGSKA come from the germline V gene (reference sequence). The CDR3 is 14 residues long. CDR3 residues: CSASRTSVSYEQYF. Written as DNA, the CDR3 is TGCAGTGCTAGTAGGACTAGCGTCTCCTACGAGCAGTACTTC.

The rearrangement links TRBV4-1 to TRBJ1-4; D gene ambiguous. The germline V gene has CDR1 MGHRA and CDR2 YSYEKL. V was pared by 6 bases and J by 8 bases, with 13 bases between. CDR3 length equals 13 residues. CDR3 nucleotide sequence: TGCGCCAGCAGTTACCCTACTGTCGAAAAACTGTTTTTT. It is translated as CASSYPTVEKLFF.

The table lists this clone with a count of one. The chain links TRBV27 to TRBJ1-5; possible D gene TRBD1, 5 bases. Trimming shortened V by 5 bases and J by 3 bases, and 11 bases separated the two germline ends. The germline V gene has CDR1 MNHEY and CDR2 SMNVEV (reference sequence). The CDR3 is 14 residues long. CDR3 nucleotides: TGTGCCAGCAGTCCCGACAGATACAATCAGCCCCAGCATTTT. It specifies CASSPDRYNQPQHF.

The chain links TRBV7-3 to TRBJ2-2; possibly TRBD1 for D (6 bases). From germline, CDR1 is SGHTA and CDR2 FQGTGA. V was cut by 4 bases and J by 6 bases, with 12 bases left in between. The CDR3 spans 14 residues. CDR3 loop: CASSSGHRAGELFF. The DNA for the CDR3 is TGTGCCAGCAGCTCGGGACATAGAGCCGGGGAGCTGTTTTTT.

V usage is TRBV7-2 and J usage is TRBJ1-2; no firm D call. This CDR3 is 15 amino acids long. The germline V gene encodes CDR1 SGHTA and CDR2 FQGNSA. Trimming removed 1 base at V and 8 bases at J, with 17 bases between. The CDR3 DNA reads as TGTGCCAGCAGCTTAGTAACTTTGACCCGCGGAGGCTACACCTTC. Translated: CASSLVTLTRGGYTF.

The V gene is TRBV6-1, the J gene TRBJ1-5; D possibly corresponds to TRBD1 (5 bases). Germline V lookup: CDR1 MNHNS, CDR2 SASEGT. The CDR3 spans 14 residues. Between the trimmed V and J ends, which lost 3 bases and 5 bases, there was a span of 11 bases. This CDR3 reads CASSELDTYQPQHF. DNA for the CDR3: TGTGCCAGCAGTGAGCTGGACACCTATCAGCCCCAGCATTTT.

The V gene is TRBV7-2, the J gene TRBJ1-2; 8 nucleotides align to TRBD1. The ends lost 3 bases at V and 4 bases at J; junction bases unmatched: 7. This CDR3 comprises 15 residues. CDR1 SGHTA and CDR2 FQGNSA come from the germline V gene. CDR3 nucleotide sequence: TGTGCCAGCAGCTTGGGATATGGACAGGGCTATGGCTACACCTTC. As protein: CASSLGYGQGYGYTF.

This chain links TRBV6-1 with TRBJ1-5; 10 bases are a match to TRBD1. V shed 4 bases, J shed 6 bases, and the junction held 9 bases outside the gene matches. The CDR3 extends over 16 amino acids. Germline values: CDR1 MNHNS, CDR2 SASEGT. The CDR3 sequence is CASSGGQGHLSQPQHF. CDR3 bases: TGTGCCAGCAGTGGGGGACAGGGGCATCTAAGTCAGCCCCAGCATTTT.